This is a list of T cell receptor beta chains from one sample in a study of beta chain features in type 1 diabetes. The data were produced by immunoSEQ multiplex PCR, yet TCRdb's version contains in-frame clones alone and is incomplete. In the table there are a few hundred thousand clones, about 16% of which are singletons. What was sequenced was naive CD4+ T cells from blood. These receptors all come from a woman aged 18 to 35 in good health. CDR3s include the opening cysteine and the closing phenylalanine or tryptophan. A D gene is named only where the DNA matches it firmly. Some rows mark clone size as missing; the rest say once, few, many or name a class of expanded clone.

NA,TRBV1,TRBJ1-2,13,NA,TGCACCAACAGCCATCGGGAAACCCCGGGCTACACCTTC,CTNSHRETPGYTF
NA,TRBV15,TRBJ2-1,16,NA,TGTGCCACCAGCAGAGCTCGGCAGGGGCCCTACAATGAGCAGTTCTTC,CATSRARQGPYNEQFF
NA,TRBV25-1,TRBJ1-2,16,TRBD1,TGTGCCAGCAGTGGTGGACAGGGGGCCTTTTCACATGGCTACACCTTC,CASSGGQGAFSHGYTF
few,TRBV28,TRBJ2-1,16,NA,TGTGCCAGCAGTCCCACCCGCACGGGAGTGTACAATGAGCAGTTCTTC,CASSPTRTGVYNEQFF
NA,TRBV5-1,TRBJ2-7,13,NA,TGCGCCAGCAGCCTGTTAGGGGAGGACGAGCAGTACTTC,CASSLLGEDEQYF
NA,TRBV27,TRBJ2-3,14,NA,TGTGCCAGCAGTTTATCGAGGCGGACAGATACGCAGTATTTT,CASSLSRRTDTQYF
NA,TRBV19,TRBJ1-1,13,NA,TGTGCCAGTAGTATCACGGGCGGGACTGAAGCTTTCTTT,CASSITGGTEAFF
NA,TRBV30,TRBJ2-7,14,TRBD2,TGTGCCTGGAGTATAGGACTAGCGGGCTACGAGCAGTACTTC,CAWSIGLAGYEQYF
few,TRBV29-1,TRBJ2-4,13,NA,TGCAGCGTTGTAAATATAGCCAAAAACATTCAGTACTTC,CSVVNIAKNIQYF
NA,TRBV4-1,TRBJ2-5,15,NA,TGCGCCAGCAGCCAAGGTGTACCTAGCCCGGGGGCCCAGTACTTC,CASSQGVPSPGAQYF
few,TRBV28,TRBJ2-3,14,TRBD2,TGTGCCACCCAGAGCGGGGGAGACACAGATACGCAGTATTTT,CATQSGGDTDTQYF
few,TRBV2,TRBJ2-4,15,TRBD2,TGTGCCAGCTTCCTTAGCGGGAGAGTAAAAAACATTCAGTACTTC,CASFLSGRVKNIQYF
NA,TRBV6-1,TRBJ2-7,11,NA,TGTGCCAGTACAGCCTCCTACGAGCAGTACTTC,CASTASYEQYF
few,TRBV5-1,TRBJ2-1,16,NA,TGCGCCAGCAGCTTTCAACAGGGTAAACTGAACAATGAGCAGTTCTTC,CASSFQQGKLNNEQFF
few,TRBV27,TRBJ2-1,16,TRBD2,TGTGCCAGCAGTACCCTAGCGGTGAGCTCCTACAATGAGCAGTTCTTC,CASSTLAVSSYNEQFF
NA,TRBV23-1,TRBJ1-2,15,TRBD1,TGCGCCAGCATGGTTCTAGGGACAGGGAACTATGGCTACACCTTC,CASMVLGTGNYGYTF
NA,TRBV7-2,TRBJ1-2,13,NA,TGTGCCAGCCGTGGGGGGGCGTCTTATGGCTACACCTTC,CASRGGASYGYTF
few,TRBV30,TRBJ1-1,15,NA,TGTGCCTGGAGCCCGCTTGGAGGGTCGAACACTGAAGCTTTCTTT,CAWSPLGGSNTEAFF
NA,TRBV18,TRBJ1-5,17,NA,TGTGCCAGCTCACCTAATAGTCAGGCCGGAAATAATCAGCCCCAGCATTTT,CASSPNSQAGNNQPQHF
NA,TRBV14,TRBJ2-7,13,NA,TGTGCCAGCAGCCGAGGCGACAGCCGCGAGCAGTACTTC,CASSRGDSREQYF
NA,TRBV28,TRBJ2-7,14,TRBD1,TGTGCCAGCGTCGGGACAGTGATGACCTACGAGCAGTACTTC,CASVGTVMTYEQYF
few,TRBV7-2,TRBJ2-6,17,NA,TGTGCCAGCAGCTTAGACAGACAGCCTGGGGGGGCCAACGTCCTGACTTTC,CASSLDRQPGGANVLTF
few,TRBV7-9,TRBJ1-4,12,NA,TGTGCCAGCAGCTTACAAATTGAAAAACTGTTTTTT,CASSLQIEKLFF
NA,TRBV18,TRBJ2-5,14,TRBD1,TGTGCCAGCTCCCAAGAACAGGGGGCTGAGACCCAGTACTTC,CASSQEQGAETQYF
few,TRBV4-3,TRBJ2-1,16,TRBD2,TGCGCCAGCAGCCAAGCTGCGGGAGCTTCCTACAATGAGCAGTTCTTC,CASSQAAGASYNEQFF
few,TRBV7-6,TRBJ1-4,14,TRBD1,TGTGCCAGCAGCCGGGACAGGGGGGCTGAAAAACTGTTTTTT,CASSRDRGAEKLFF
NA,TRBV11-1,TRBJ1-1,13,NA,TGTGCCAGCAGCTTATCCAAGAACACTGAAGCTTTCTTT,CASSLSKNTEAFF
few,TRBV11-2,TRBJ1-4,16,TRBD1,TGTGCCAGCAGCTCCACAGGGGAAACAACTAATGAAAAACTGTTTTTT,CASSSTGETTNEKLFF
NA,TRBV27,TRBJ1-1,13,TRBD1,TGTGCCAGCGGTTGGCAGGGGGCCTCGGAAGCTTTCTTT,CASGWQGASEAFF
NA,TRBV7-8,TRBJ2-7,16,TRBD2,TGTGCCAGCAGCCCCCGCGGGGGGGCGCAGGTCTACGAGCAGTACTTC,CASSPRGGAQVYEQYF
NA,TRBV7-2,TRBJ2-2,15,TRBD2,TGTGCCAGCAGCACTAGACTAGCGGGGACCGGGGAGCTGTTTTTT,CASSTRLAGTGELFF
few,TRBV6-4,TRBJ2-2,17,TRBD2,TGTGCCAGCAGTGACTTCCGACTAGCGGGAGGGTACGGGGAGCTGTTTTTT,CASSDFRLAGGYGELFF
few,TRBV29-1,TRBJ1-5,15,NA,TGCAGCGTTGTATTGTCAGGGATAATCAATCAGCCCCAGCATTTT,CSVVLSGIINQPQHF
few,TRBV6-6,TRBJ2-6,15,NA,TGTGCCAGCAGTTATGGAGTCTCTGGGGCCAACGTCCTGACTTTC,CASSYGVSGANVLTF
few,TRBV7-9,TRBJ1-1,15,TRBD1,TGTGCCAGCAGTCCCGGGACAGGGATGAACACTGAAGCTTTCTTT,CASSPGTGMNTEAFF
NA,TRBV7-9,TRBJ2-2,14,NA,TGTGCGTTGAATGGACATATGTACACCGGGGAGCTGTTTTTT,CALNGHMYTGELFF
few,TRBV19,TRBJ1-5,14,NA,TGTGCCAGTAGTACCAAAGGGGGCAATCAGCCCCAGCATTTT,CASSTKGGNQPQHF
NA,TRBV30,TRBJ2-1,15,TRBD2,TGTGCCTGGACAGCACTAGCGGGAGTGATTCGGGAGCAGTTCTTC,CAWTALAGVIREQFF
NA,TRBV5-1,TRBJ2-1,12,NA,TGCGCCAGCAGCTTGGACTTCCATGAGCAGTTCTTC,CASSLDFHEQFF
many,TRBV23-1,TRBJ2-2,14,NA,TGCGCCAGCAGTCAAAGGGGATACACCGGGGAGCTGTTTTTT,CASSQRGYTGELFF
few,TRBV11-1,TRBJ2-7,14,TRBD1,TGTGCCAGCAGTAGGGACAGGGGAGCCTACGAGCAGTACTTC,CASSRDRGAYEQYF
NA,TRBV28,TRBJ1-5,16,TRBD1,TGTGCCAGCAGTTTAGCCCAATGGACAGGCGGACAGCCCCAGCATTTT,CASSLAQWTGGQPQHF
NA,TRBV4-1,TRBJ2-5,13,NA,TGCGCCAGCAGCCGGACTTATCAAGAGACCCAGTACTTC,CASSRTYQETQYF